The 31 T cell receptor beta chains presented below share a single source sample, sequenced in a study of blood T cell repertoires in COVID-19. The data were produced by immunoSEQ multiplex PCR, yet TCRdb's version contains in-frame clones alone and is incomplete. Here the sample spans 200,000 to 250,000 clones, more than 85% being singletons. The material sequenced was peripheral blood. The receptors were sampled from a woman in her fifties or sixties with COVID-19, enrolled during active disease.

The chain recombines TRBV11-2 with TRBJ2-1, with unresolved D. V shed 1 base and J shed 7 bases, with 5 bases lying between them. The CDR3 has 12 amino acids. Germline values: CDR1 SGHAT, CDR2 FQNNGV. CDR3 nucleotides: TGTGCCAGCAGCTTAGTTCAGAATGAGCAGTTCTTC. Its translation: CASSLVQNEQFF.

This chain uses TRBV19 with TRBJ1-1; D is unclear. V lost 8 bases and J lost 0, with 10 bases in between. From germline, CDR1 is LNHDA and CDR2 SQIVND (reference sequence). The CDR3 runs to 13 residues. The CDR3 sequence: CASGSRLNTEAFF. Here the CDR3 DNA reads TGTGCCAGTGGGTCCAGGCTGAACACTGAAGCTTTCTTT.

This clone was recorded only once. This sequence joins TRBV5-6 and TRBJ2-3; TRBD2 might be the D (6 bases). Germline CDR1 SGHDT, CDR2 YYEEEE. The V end was cut by 2 bases, the J end by 5 bases, with 15 bases between. The CDR3 loop spans 15 amino acids. The CDR3 region is CASSFGGAFGDTQYF. In nucleotides, the CDR3 is TGTGCCAGCAGCTTCGGAGGGGCCTTCGGAGATACGCAGTATTTT.

V is TRBV7-9 and J is TRBJ1-1; no clear D. The germline CDR1 and CDR2 sequences are SEHNR and FQNEAQ (reference sequence). This CDR3 has 13 amino acids. Trimming removed 3 bases at V and 5 bases at J, with 10 bases between. The CDR3, as DNA: TGTGCCAGCAGCTTCTTTGGCAGAACTGAAGCTTTCTTT. Translated, it gives CASSFFGRTEAFF.

The CDR3 nucleotides read TGCGCCAGCAGCCAGGCACAGGGGTGGACTAACTATGGCTACACCTTC. Its protein product is CASSQAQGWTNYGYTF. The chain employs TRBV4-3 and TRBJ1-2, with TRBD1 identical over 7 bases. This CDR3 has 16 residues. Germline-derived CDR1 and CDR2 are LGHNA and YSLEER. V shed 3 bases, J shed 0 bases, and the junction held 7 bases outside the gene matches.

The chain joins TRBV13 to TRBJ2-2; TRBD1 matches at 7 bases. The V gene end was trimmed by 5 bases and the J gene end by 5 bases; junction bases not matched to a gene: 8. The germline V gene has CDR1 PRHDT and CDR2 FYEKMQ (reference sequence). This CDR3 comprises 15 residues. The CDR3 protein is CASSQMGQSTGELFF. The CDR3 DNA reads TGTGCCAGCAGCCAAATGGGACAGTCAACCGGGGAGCTGTTTTTT.

The J gene is TRBJ2-7, the V gene TRBV27; D might be TRBD2 (6 bases). Germline values: CDR1 MNHEY, CDR2 SMNVEV (reference sequence). CDR3 length: 15 amino acids. V gave up 6 bases and J gave up 1 base, with 16 bases separating them. The CDR3 coding sequence is TGTGCCAGCAGCAATAAACCGGGAGATTCCTACGAGCAGTACTTC. Translation: CASSNKPGDSYEQYF.

The chain combines TRBV5-4 with TRBJ2-7; 10 bases fit TRBD2. Germline V gives CDR1 SGHNT, CDR2 YYREEE (reference sequence). Unmatched junction bases numbered 10, after V lost 5 bases and J lost 2 bases. The CDR3 runs 16 residues. Here the CDR3 reads CASRVTSGPSPYEQYV. The CDR3 bases are TGTGCCAGCAGGGTGACTAGCGGGCCCAGCCCCTACGAGCAGTACGTC.

CDR3 coding DNA: TGTGCCAGCAGTTACTCGGGGGGGGTGGTCGAGCAGTTCTTC. Residues: CASSYSGGVVEQFF. The chain carries TRBV6-5 and TRBJ2-1; TRBD2 matches at 7 bases. This CDR3 spans 14 amino acids. Per germline, CDR1 MNHEY and CDR2 SVGAGI. J gave up 10 bases and V 0 bases, and 6 bases lay outside the gene matches.

The rearrangement joins TRBV9 to TRBJ2-3; the match to TRBD1 covers 10 bases. CDR3 length: 16 amino acids. Per the germline V gene, CDR1 is SGDLS and CDR2 is YYNGEE. Losses at the gene ends were 4 bases for V and 4 bases for J; bases not matched to a gene: 9. The DNA of the CDR3 is TGTGCCAGCAGCCCCCCAGGAGGACAGGGGGCAGATACGCAGTATTTT. Encoded protein: CASSPPGGQGADTQYF.

This clone was recorded once. This chain connects TRBV3-1 (or the pseudogene TRBV3-2) to TRBJ1-6; D gene uncertain. The CDR3 sequence is 14 residues long. Germline V gives CDR1 LGHDT, CDR2 YNNKEL (reference sequence). Trimming removed 3 bases from V and 3 bases from J, with 6 bases in between. The CDR3 region is CASSQGVYNSPLHF. The CDR3 DNA reads as TGTGCCAGCAGCCAGGGAGTCTATAATTCACCCCTCCACTTT.

The chain links TRBV9 to TRBJ1-3; 7 nucleotides align to TRBD1. The CDR3 contains 16 residues. V gave up 4 bases and J gave up 4 bases; unmatched junction bases: 11. In germline, CDR1 is SGDLS, CDR2 YYNGEE. The CDR3 region has the DNA TGTGCCAGCAGCCCCCATTTGACAGGGAACGGAAACACCATATATTTT. This encodes CASSPHLTGNGNTIYF.

This clone was counted only a few times. The chain's CDR3 is CASSFSPQETQYF. The CDR3 DNA is TGTGCCAGCAGCTTTAGTCCACAAGAGACCCAGTACTTC. The chain recombines TRBV5-5 with TRBJ2-5; D is unclear. This CDR3 is built from 13 residues. Trimming pared 2 bases from V and 2 bases from J, leaving 7 bases between. CDR1 and CDR2 (germline): SGHKS, YYEKEE (reference sequence).

The chain links TRBV3-1 (or the pseudogene TRBV3-2) to TRBJ1-2; D not certain. Per the germline V gene, CDR1 is LGHDT and CDR2 is YNNKEL (reference sequence). The V and J ends lost 7 bases and 0 bases respectively, with 12 bases between them. CDR3 length: 14 residues. The CDR3 DNA follows: TGTGCCAGCAATAGAGGAGGGTCTAACTATGGCTACACCTTC. The encoded protein is CASNRGGSNYGYTF.

J is TRBJ2-3 and V is TRBV2; weak D call: TRBD1 (5 bases). Germline assignment: CDR1 SNHLY and CDR2 FYNNEI. V was trimmed by 8 bases and J by 0 bases, leaving 15 bases between them. CDR3 length: 15 amino acids. CDR3 loop: CASGKTDTSTDTQYF. The CDR3 DNA reads as TGTGCCAGCGGTAAGACAGATACTAGCACAGATACGCAGTATTTT.

V gene TRBV1 combines with J gene TRBJ2-3; the table's TRBD2 call for D was not verified on the DNA. TRBV1 is assigned pseudogene status. The CDR3 is 18 amino acids. CDR3 bases: TGCACCAGCAGCCAAGGTCCAGGGCTAGCGGGGCCCACAGATACGCAGTATTTT. Residues: CTSSQGPGLAGPTDTQYF.

The chain links TRBV7-3 to TRBJ2-2; maybe TRBD2 (5 bases). The CDR3 totals 14 residues. Deletions cut 5 bases from V and 7 bases from J, with 14 bases between. Germline CDR1 and CDR2: SGHTA and FQGTGA. CDR3 coding DNA: TGTGCCAGCAGCCTGGACCCCGGGAACGGGGAGCTGTTTTTT. Its translation is CASSLDPGNGELFF.

This clone has only one observation. The rearrangement links TRBV15 to TRBJ2-3; TRBD2 agrees at 8 bases. CDR3 length equals 13 residues. V gave up 6 bases and J gave up 6 bases; unmatched junction bases: 5. The germline CDR1 and CDR2 sequences are LNHNV and YYDKDF (reference sequence). The CDR3 protein is CATSSGDMDTQYF. The CDR3 coding sequence is TGTGCCACCAGTAGCGGGGACATGGATACGCAGTATTTT.

The rearrangement joins TRBV19 to TRBJ2-4, with 7 nucleotides matching TRBD1. This CDR3 has 12 amino acids. V trimming: 3 bases; J trimming: 8 bases; junction bases outside the gene matches: 1. Germline CDR1 and CDR2: LNHDA and SQIVND (reference sequence). CDR3 bases: TGTGCCAGTAGTATTACAGGGGACATTCAGTACTTC. Translated, it gives CASSITGDIQYF.

In its sample, this clone was seen once. The chain has TRBV19 and TRBJ1-6; possible D gene TRBD1, 6 bases. This CDR3 has 12 residues. V shed 7 bases and J shed 11 bases, with 12 bases lying between them. Germline V lookup: CDR1 LNHDA, CDR2 SQIVND (reference sequence). This CDR3 is CASKTGPAPLHF. In nucleotides, the CDR3 is TGTGCCAGTAAGACAGGTCCGGCACCCCTCCACTTT.

The V and J genes are TRBV5-1 and TRBJ1-4; no reliable D call. CDR1 and CDR2 (germline): SGHRS, YFSETQ. The V and J ends lost 6 bases and 4 bases respectively, with 16 bases between them. The CDR3 totals 15 residues. CDR3 sequence reads: CASKAPGLGNEKLFF. CDR3 bases: TGCGCCAGCAAAGCCCCCGGGTTGGGTAATGAAAAACTGTTTTTT.

The genes are TRBV7-3 and TRBJ2-7, with a possible D match to TRBD2 (5 bases). This CDR3 comprises 13 residues. Germline assignment: CDR1 SGHTA and CDR2 FQGTGA. V was pared by 5 bases and J by 7 bases, with 15 bases between. For the CDR3, the DNA is TGTGCCAGCAGCCTAGGACGCTCGGGAGAGCAGTACTTC. Translation: CASSLGRSGEQYF. The full variable domain, with the rest looked up from reference TRBV7-3 and TRBJ2-7, is GAGVSQTPSNKVTEKGKYVELRCDPISGHTALYWYRQSLGQGPEFLIYFQGTGAADDSGLPNDRFFAVRPEGSVSTLKIQRTERGDSAVYLCASSLGRSGEQYFGPGTRLTVT.

This clone was seen once. This sequence joins TRBV30 and TRBJ2-5; 7 positions agree with TRBD2. The germline V gene has CDR1 GTSNPN and CDR2 SVGIG (reference sequence). Germline trimming cut 0 bases from V and 1 base from J; bases unmatched to any gene: 5. The CDR3 is 15 residues long. The CDR3 nucleotides are TGTGCCTGGAGTGTAAAGCGGGGACTCCAAGAGACCCAGTACTTC. This codes for CAWSVKRGLQETQYF.

V and J are TRBV24-1 and TRBJ2-3, with D maybe TRBD1 (5 bases). CDR1 KGHDR and CDR2 SFDVKD come from the germline V gene. This CDR3 is 11 amino acids long. The V end lost 6 bases, the J end lost 11 bases, and 11 bases lay between the germline ends. The CDR3 is CATSLGVQQYF. The CDR3 nucleotides are TGTGCCACCAGTTTAGGGGTGCAGCAGTATTTT.

This chain links TRBV28 with TRBJ2-6; D call uncertain. With 10 bases removed from V and 0 bases from J, the gap between germline ends came to 10 bases. CDR3 size: 14 residues. Looked up from germline, CDR1 is MDHEN and CDR2 is SYDVKM. CDR3 coding DNA: TGTGCCACTACGAGCCTCTCTGGGGCCAACGTCCTGACTTTC. Its translation is CATTSLSGANVLTF.

The rearrangement links TRBV29-1 to TRBJ1-1; D gene ambiguous. V was trimmed by 4 bases and J by 11 bases, leaving 11 bases between them. The CDR3 is 10 amino acids. The germline CDR1 and CDR2 sequences are SQVTM and ANQGSEA. CDR3 in amino acids: CSVVNAGAFF. The CDR3 DNA sequence: TGCAGCGTTGTAAACGCGGGGGCTTTCTTT.

This clone came up a few times. V gene TRBV11-3 combines with J gene TRBJ2-1; 14 nucleotides agree with TRBD2. Germline CDR1 reads SGHNT; CDR2 reads YENEEA. The ends lost 3 bases at V and 0 bases at J; junction bases unmatched: 10. The CDR3 sequence is 20 residues long. CDR3 protein: CASSFAGTSGGPSSYNEQFF. The CDR3 nucleotides are TGTGCCAGCAGCTTTGCCGGGACTAGCGGGGGCCCGAGCTCCTACAATGAGCAGTTCTTC.

The gene calls are TRBV28 and TRBJ2-4, with a possible D match to TRBD2 (5 bases). Germline V CDR1 and CDR2: MDHEN, SYDVKM. V was trimmed by 3 bases and J by 0 bases, leaving 12 bases between them. The length of the CDR3 is 16 residues. The CDR3 coding sequence is TGTGCCAGCAGTTTTGGGTCCGGGGTAGCCAAAAACATTCAGTACTTC. Its protein is CASSFGSGVAKNIQYF.

This rearrangement joins TRBV19 to TRBJ1-5; tentative D call: TRBD1 (6 bases). The CDR3 loop spans 14 amino acids. The V end was cut by 5 bases, the J end by 5 bases, with 13 bases between. Germline V gene sequence: CDR1 LNHDA, CDR2 SQIVND (reference sequence). The CDR3 sequence is CASSLRQVDQPQHF. CDR3 bases: TGTGCCAGTAGTCTTCGACAGGTAGATCAGCCCCAGCATTTT.

In this sample, this clone turned up once. This chain uses TRBV28 with TRBJ2-3; 7 nucleotides agree with TRBD2. Germline-derived CDR1 and CDR2 are MDHEN and SYDVKM. CDR3 length equals 14 residues. With V trimmed by 3 bases and J by 1 base, 1 base remained unmatched. CDR3 nucleotide sequence: TGTGCCAGCAGTTTTGGGGGGGGCACAGATACGCAGTATTTT. This translates into CASSFGGGTDTQYF.

This clone was counted only a few times. The sample carries other DNA sequences with the same CDR3. This chain connects TRBV10-3 to TRBJ1-1, with unresolved D. The CDR3 contains 12 residues. The ends were cut back, 6 bases at V and 1 base at J, with 6 bases in the middle. In germline, CDR1 is ENHRY, CDR2 SYGVKD. The CDR3 is CAIRGGNTEAFF. CDR3 nucleotides: TGTGCCATCAGGGGAGGGAACACTGAAGCTTTCTTT.